Listed below are T cell receptor beta chains from one sample, sequenced in a study of blood T cell repertoires in COVID-19. The data were produced by immunoSEQ multiplex PCR, yet TCRdb's version contains in-frame clones alone and is incomplete. Among about 67,000 clones listed, around 85% were seen once. Sequencing was performed on peripheral blood. These receptors originate from a woman older than 75 with acute or convalescent COVID-19. Both conserved end residues are trimmed from each CDR3.

v_call	j_call	cdr3_aa
TRBV6-5	TRBJ1-5	ASGEVLGNQPQH
TRBV5-4	TRBJ1-1	ASSLDLNTEAF
TRBV2	TRBJ1-1	ASTSGVAENTEAF
TRBV28	TRBJ2-3	ASRSGAKGDTQY
TRBV18	TRBJ1-1	ASSGGLNTEAF
TRBV27	TRBJ2-7	ASSLFGTEYYEQY
TRBV3-1/TRBV3-2	TRBJ1-2	ASSPTGGRDYGYT
TRBV4-1	TRBJ2-3	ASSQTGTRTDTQY
TRBV29-1	TRBJ2-1	SVGRSNEQF
TRBV5-1	TRBJ1-2	ASSLEGINYGYT
TRBV9	TRBJ1-3	ASSAGSDRRNTIY
TRBV7-2	TRBJ1-5	ASSPEATANQPQH
TRBV6-1	TRBJ2-1	ASSEADPPGSYNEQF
TRBV5-1	TRBJ2-3	ASSFPQTTDTQY
TRBV5-5	TRBJ1-1	ASSLMGTFGTEAF
TRBV4-1	TRBJ1-4	ASSQDGTGEEKLF
TRBV14	TRBJ2-1	ATPKPGEDRSYNEQF
TRBV19	TRBJ2-7	ASSRLGTPYEQY
TRBV5-1	TRBJ1-2	ASSWESLSNRDGYT
TRBV5-1	TRBJ1-3	ASSLAPGSGNTIY
TRBV27	TRBJ1-4	ASSSLLGQNSRNEKLF
TRBV27	TRBJ1-5	ASRATGVYSNQPQH
TRBV2	TRBJ2-1	ASSLLAGVSYNEQF
TRBV5-1	TRBJ2-4	ASSSGGLTVVDIQY
TRBV28	TRBJ2-3	ASSFGGTDTQY
TRBV7-2	TRBJ2-5	ASSPGLRETQY
TRBV18	TRBJ2-1	ASSLPRVGDSPYNEQF
TRBV2	TRBJ1-4	ASRKTFMTGNEKLF
TRBV9	TRBJ2-1	ASSPLGLAGQNEQF
TRBV3-1/TRBV3-2	TRBJ1-1	ASRKRTGVNTEAF
TRBV30	TRBJ2-5	AWSVGGRETQY
TRBV18	TRBJ2-7	ASSPLGQRSSYEQY
TRBV12-3/TRBV12-4	TRBJ1-2	ASSFPGQHGYT
TRBV7-8	TRBJ1-1	ASSLQGFSEAF
TRBV9	TRBJ2-2	ASSVGPRQGLVANTGELF
TRBV4-2	TRBJ1-3	ASSQDPLRGSGNTIY
TRBV10-3	TRBJ1-2	AISAESGLYGYT
TRBV3-1/TRBV3-2	TRBJ1-2	ASSRGQGYGYT